One sample yielded the 11 T cell receptor beta chains listed below, sequenced in a study of T cell responses to AZD1222 COVID-19 vaccine. Assay used: immunoSEQ multiplex PCR; TCRdb lists only in-frame clones, some missing. This sample has about 130,000 clones, with about 87% found just once. Source: peripheral blood, taken on day 0 of AZD1222 vaccination. Receptor source: an adult in good health.

The chain carries TRBV15 and TRBJ2-3; D gene ambiguous. The CDR3 is made up of 14 amino acids. Germline V lookup: CDR1 LNHNV, CDR2 YYDKDF (reference sequence). CDR3 DNA: TGTCCTTCCGGCAGCGCCACTAGCACAGATACGCAGTATTTT. Translation: CPSGSATSTDTQYF. Full variable domain (remainder filled in from reference TRBV15 and TRBJ2-3): DAMVIQNPRYQVTQFGKPVTLSCSQTLNHNVMYWYQQKSSQAPKLLFHYYDKDFNNEADTPDNFQSRRPNTSFCFLDIRSPGLGDTAMYLCPSGSATSTDTQYFGPGTRLTVL.

Only a few counts were recorded for this clone. The genes are TRBV19 and TRBJ1-1; D gene unclear. This CDR3 comprises 15 residues. Germline V lookup: CDR1 LNHDA, CDR2 SQIVND (reference sequence). V shed 7 bases and J shed 2 bases, with 17 bases lying between them. CDR3 loop: CASTLGYRANTEAFF. In DNA form, the CDR3 reads TGTGCCAGTACCCTCGGGTACAGAGCAAACACTGAAGCTTTCTTT.

The chain is built from TRBV5-5 and TRBJ2-7; possibly TRBD2 for D (7 bases). Trimming took off 1 base at V and 2 bases at J, with 16 bases between the two ends. This CDR3 spans 16 amino acids. The V gene's germline CDR1 is SGHKS and CDR2 YYEKEE (reference sequence). CDR3 bases: TGTGCCAGCAGCTTGACTTTTGCGGGGGCGACCTACGAGCAGTACTTC. Translated: CASSLTFAGATYEQYF.

V gene TRBV15 combines with J gene TRBJ1-2; D is possibly TRBD1 (5 bases). V lost 0 bases to trimming and J lost 8 bases, with 16 bases between them. There are 15 residues in the CDR3. CDR1 is LNHNV and CDR2 is YYDKDF in the germline V gene (reference sequence). The CDR3 DNA sequence: TGTGCCACCAGCAGAGATTGGGAAGGGAGGGGAGGCTACACCTTC. Translated, it gives CATSRDWEGRGGYTF.

The chain combines TRBV10-1 with TRBJ2-1, with TRBD2 as a possible D gene (5 bases). Germline lookup yields CDR1 WNHNN and CDR2 SYGVQD (reference sequence). V lost 4 bases to trimming and J lost 10 bases, with 11 bases between them. CDR3 size: 12 residues. CDR3 in amino acids: CASSGFGIEQFF. CDR3 sequence (DNA): TGCGCCAGCAGTGGATTCGGGATCGAGCAGTTCTTC.

The V call is TRBV5-6, the J call TRBJ1-2; D is unclear. Deletions cut 1 base from V and 2 bases from J, with 18 bases between. Germline values: CDR1 SGHDT, CDR2 YYEEEE. CDR3 length equals 17 residues. The DNA of the CDR3 is TGTGCCAGCAGCTTGTGGGTCCAGCCACGAGGGAACTATGGCTACACCTTC. Protein: CASSLWVQPRGNYGYTF. The variable domain in full, completed from reference TRBV5-6 and TRBJ1-2, reads DAGVTQSPTHLIKTRGQQVTLRCSPKSGHDTVSWYQQALGQGPQFIFQYYEEEERQRGNFPDRFSGHQFPNYSSELNVNALLLGDSALYLCASSLWVQPRGNYGYTFGSGTRLTVV.

The chain employs TRBV6-5 and TRBJ2-3, with TRBD1 identical over 8 bases. CDR3 length equals 14 residues. Germline V gene sequence: CDR1 MNHEY, CDR2 SVGAGI. Trimming cost V 10 bases and J 6 bases; bases outside gene matches: 12. The CDR3 loop is CATSRQGWRDTQYF. Here the CDR3 DNA reads TGTGCCACTTCGAGACAGGGGTGGAGGGATACGCAGTATTTT.

J is TRBJ2-7 and V is TRBV5-1, with 10 nucleotides matching TRBD1. V was clipped by 3 bases and J by 6 bases; unmatched bases: 0. Germline V gene data show CDR1 as SGHRS and CDR2 as YFSETQ. This CDR3 is 12 amino acids long. The CDR3 protein is CASSWTGGEQYF. CDR3 coding DNA: TGCGCCAGCAGCTGGACAGGGGGCGAGCAGTACTTC.

The chain carries TRBV27 and TRBJ2-2; 7 bases fit TRBD1. Germline values: CDR1 MNHEY, CDR2 SMNVEV (reference sequence). V dropped 4 bases and J dropped 0; count of bases not matched to a gene: 14. The CDR3 totals 19 residues. CDR3 DNA: TGTGCCAGCAGTTGGACCACTGGGACAGTCAGTACGAACACCGGGGAGCTGTTTTTT. As protein: CASSWTTGTVSTNTGELFF.

V gene TRBV19 combines with J gene TRBJ1-4; D gene unclear. This CDR3 spans 10 amino acids. Germline assignment: CDR1 LNHDA and CDR2 SQIVND (reference sequence). V lost 6 bases to trimming and J lost 8 bases, with 4 bases between them. CDR3 coding DNA: TGTGCCAGTAGAAAAGAAAAACTGTTTTTT. This translates into CASRKEKLFF.

The chain joins TRBV6-2 or TRBV6-3 to TRBJ1-1; D not certain. CDR3 size: 13 residues. Per the germline V gene, CDR1 is MNHEY and CDR2 is SVGEGT. V shed 2 bases and J shed 1 base, with 5 bases lying between them. In nucleotides, the CDR3 is TGTGCCAGCAGTTACCGAGCGAACACTGAAGCTTTCTTT. Its protein is CASSYRANTEAFF.